The rows below give T cell receptor beta chains drawn from one sample of a study of CD8 T cells in ankylosing spondylitis. TCRdb itself ran the 5' RACE reads through MiXCR, one entry per CDR3 protein. This sample has fewer than 250,000 distinct CDR3 sequences; over 9.5% occur once, and the top ten carry about 3%. The material sequenced was blood, either unsorted or a sorted T cell fraction (not recorded which). These receptors came from a male donor with ankylosing spondylitis or in good health (not recorded which). Each CDR3 is given with its conserved first and last residue. D genes are given only for firm matches. Size is stated for part of the rows, as once, few or many counts, or as a class when the clone is expanded.

16	TRBV2	TRBJ2-1	many	NA	CASSLIGQLRDNEQFF	TGTGCCAGCAGTCTAATCGGACAGCTTAGAGACAATGAGCAGTTCTTC
14	TRBV5-1	TRBJ2-7	many	NA	CASSLEQAGNEQYF	TGCGCCAGCAGCTTGGAACAGGCCGGGAACGAGCAGTACTTC
14	TRBV27	TRBJ2-7	many	NA	CASSLSAQGYEQYF	TGTGCCAGCAGTTTATCGGCTCAGGGATACGAGCAGTACTTC
13	TRBV20-1	TRBJ2-2	many	NA	CSARNVGTGELFF	TGCAGTGCTCGAAACGTTGGAACCGGGGAGCTGTTTTTT
14	TRBV29-1	TRBJ2-5	few	TRBD1	CSVEFQGAVETQYF	TGCAGCGTTGAATTCCAGGGGGCCGTGGAGACCCAGTACTTC
14	TRBV12-5	TRBJ2-5	NA	NA	CASGLSQAGKTQYF	TGTGCTAGTGGTTTAAGTCAAGCTGGGAAGACCCAGTACTTC
14	TRBV3-1	TRBJ1-5	many	NA	CASSQMQDNQPQHF	TGTGCCAGCAGCCAAATGCAGGACAATCAGCCCCAGCATTTT
15	TRBV21-1	TRBJ1-1	many	NA	CASSHLRQGRTEAFF	TGTGCCAGCAGCCACCTTCGACAGGGGCGCACTGAAGCTTTCTTT
13	TRBV5-6	TRBJ1-2	many	NA	CASSLWGGSGYTF	TGTGCCAGCAGCTTGTGGGGGGGCAGTGGCTACACCTTC
13	TRBV10-1	TRBJ2-7	NA	TRBD2	CASRGTSSYEQYF	TGCGCCAGCAGGGGGACTAGTTCCTACGAGCAGTACTTC
15	TRBV7-2	TRBJ2-2	few	NA	CASSLVTTYPGELFF	TGTGCCAGCAGCTTAGTAACAACCTATCCCGGGGAGCTGTTTTTT
14	TRBV2	TRBJ1-6	few	NA	CASSLDGMNSPLHF	TGTGCCAGCAGTCTGGACGGGATGAATTCACCCCTCCACTTT
18	TRBV12-3/TRBV12-4	TRBJ2-1	many	TRBD2	CASSPGTSGGSTGNEQFF	TGTGCCAGCAGTCCCGGGACTAGCGGGGGGTCTACTGGCAATGAGCAGTTCTTC
12	TRBV29-1	TRBJ2-7	NA	NA	CSGGTAPYEQYF	TGCAGCGGCGGGACAGCCCCCTACGAGCAGTACTTC
14	TRBV5-1	TRBJ1-5	many	TRBD1	CASSQGTGGQPQHF	TGCGCCAGCAGTCAAGGGACAGGGGGCCAGCCCCAGCATTTT
14	TRBV7-9	TRBJ2-7	NA	NA	CASSLDPIPYEQYF	TGTGCCAGCAGCTTAGACCCCATACCCTACGAGCAGTACTTC
12	TRBV25-1	TRBJ2-1	many	NA	CASSAQVDEQFF	TGTGCCAGCAGTGCCCAAGTTGATGAGCAGTTCTTC
13	TRBV5-1	TRBJ1-1	NA	TRBD1	CASSRGQGGEAFF	TGCGCCAGCAGCCGCGGACAGGGCGGGGAAGCTTTCTTT
15	TRBV10-3	TRBJ1-1	many	NA	CAISESRGGSTEAFF	TGTGCCATCAGTGAGTCGAGAGGGGGTAGCACTGAAGCTTTCTTT
16	TRBV5-4	TRBJ2-3	many	TRBD2	CASSLLAGGSTDTQYF	TGTGCCAGCAGCTTACTAGCGGGGGGCTCCACAGATACGCAGTATTTT
15	TRBV4-1	TRBJ2-4	few	NA	CASSQDRTDGRIQYF	TGCGCCAGCAGCCAAGATAGGACAGACGGTCGCATTCAGTACTTC
12	TRBV20-1	TRBJ1-1	many	NA	CSAGSRLGGAFF	TGCAGTGCTGGGAGTAGGCTGGGAGGAGCCTTCTTT
17	TRBV4-2	TRBJ2-2	few	NA	CASSSLPGGPHTGELFF	TGTGCCAGCAGCTCGCTCCCCGGAGGGCCCCACACCGGGGAGCTGTTTTTT
14	TRBV5-1	TRBJ2-3	many	NA	CASSFAPGTDTQYF	TGCGCCAGCAGCTTCGCTCCCGGCACAGATACGCAGTATTTT
14	TRBV7-2	TRBJ2-3	many	NA	CASSKQSFTDTQYF	TGTGCCAGCAGCAAACAGAGTTTCACAGATACGCAGTATTTT
14	TRBV2	TRBJ1-4	many	TRBD1	CASSEDRVYEKLFF	TGTGCCAGCAGTGAGGACAGGGTCTACGAAAAACTGTTTTTT
17	TRBV5-5	TRBJ2-1	many	TRBD2	CASSFAGGFSSYNEQFF	TGTGCCAGCAGCTTCGCGGGAGGCTTCAGCTCCTACAATGAGCAGTTCTTC
14	TRBV5-1	TRBJ1-1	many	TRBD1	CASSTPGQGTEAFF	TGCGCCAGCAGCACCCCGGGACAGGGCACTGAAGCTTTCTTT
15	TRBV5-1	TRBJ2-3	many	TRBD2	CASRRLAGESDTQYF	TGCGCCAGCAGAAGACTAGCGGGAGAATCAGATACGCAGTATTTT
21	TRBV4-1	TRBJ2-4	many	TRBD1	CASSQDMMARGTILAKNIQYF	TGCGCCAGCAGCCAAGATATGATGGCCAGGGGGACGATCTTAGCCAAAAACATTCAGTACTTC
14	TRBV5-1	TRBJ2-7	many	TRBD1	CASRGGTGSYEQYF	TGCGCCAGCAGGGGGGGGACAGGGTCCTACGAGCAGTACTTC
13	TRBV6-6	TRBJ2-7	many	NA	CASKDRHPYEQYF	TGTGCCAGCAAAGACAGGCACCCCTACGAGCAGTACTTC
14	TRBV6-1	TRBJ2-1	many	NA	CASSRGTRNHEQFF	TGTGCCAGCAGTCGGGGGACTCGCAACCATGAGCAGTTCTTC
13	TRBV12-3/TRBV12-4	TRBJ2-1	many	NA	CASSLTLGHEQFF	TGTGCCAGCAGTTTGACACTAGGCCATGAGCAGTTCTTC
15	TRBV25-1	TRBJ1-1	few	TRBD1	CASSAPDRGGTEAFF	TGTGCCAGCAGTGCTCCCGACAGGGGAGGAACTGAAGCTTTCTTT
15	TRBV12-3/TRBV12-4	TRBJ1-5	many	NA	CASSLVGGSNQPQHF	TGCGCCAGCAGCTTGGTGGGGGGGAGCAATCAGCCCCAGCATTTT
14	TRBV6-5	TRBJ2-3	many	NA	CASSYEGRTDTQYF	TGTGCCAGCAGTTACGAGGGTCGCACAGATACGCAGTATTTT
14	TRBV12-3/TRBV12-4	TRBJ1-5	few	TRBD1	CASSRQGRNQPQHF	TGTGCCAGCAGCCGACAGGGCCGCAATCAGCCCCAGCATTTT
14	TRBV5-6	TRBJ2-2	many	NA	CASSLTVDTGELFF	TGTGCCAGCAGCTTGACAGTCGACACCGGGGAGCTGTTTTTT
14	TRBV9	TRBJ1-1	many	NA	CASSVAGEFPEAFF	TGTGCCAGCAGCGTAGCTGGTGAGTTTCCTGAAGCTTTCTTT